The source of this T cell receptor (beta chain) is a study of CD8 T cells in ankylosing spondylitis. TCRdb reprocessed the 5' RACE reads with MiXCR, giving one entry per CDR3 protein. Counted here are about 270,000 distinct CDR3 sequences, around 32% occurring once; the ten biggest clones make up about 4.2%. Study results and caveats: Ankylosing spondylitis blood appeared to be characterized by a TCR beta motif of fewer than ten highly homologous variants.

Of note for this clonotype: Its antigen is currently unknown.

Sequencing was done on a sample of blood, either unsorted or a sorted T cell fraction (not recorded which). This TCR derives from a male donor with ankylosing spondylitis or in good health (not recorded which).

The CDR3 DNA sequence: TGTGCCAGCAGTCCAGGACGGGCCTCGGGTTCACCCCTCCACTTT. Translating gives CASSPGRASGSPLHF. This chain links TRBV6-1 with TRBJ1-6, with unresolved D. Germline CDR1 is MNHNS and CDR2 is SASEGT. Deletions cut 5 bases from V and 9 bases from J, with 17 bases between. The CDR3 totals 15 residues.